These 12 T cell receptor beta chains share one sample of origin, sequenced in a study of blood T cells in healthy people across ages. The authors ran a second PCR of about 6 to 11 cycles using a sample-barcoded 5' primer and a J-beta primer mix. Using its own MiXCR run on the 5' RACE reads, TCRdb lists one record per CDR3 protein. The sample has about 680,000 distinct CDR3 sequences, about 52% seen once. Sequencing was performed on blood. All receptors come from a woman aged 60-75 years in good health.

The chain links TRBV7-9 to TRBJ1-2, with D possibly being TRBD1 (5 bases). The V end was cut by 5 bases, the J end by 2 bases, with 18 bases between. Germline CDR1 reads SEHNR; CDR2 reads FQNEAQ (reference sequence). CDR3 length: 16 residues. The CDR3 is CASSDGAQVGNYGYTF. The CDR3 DNA is TGTGCCAGCAGCGACGGGGCCCAAGTCGGAAACTATGGCTACACCTTC.

The genes are TRBV4-2 and TRBJ2-1; D might be TRBD1 (5 bases). Trimming took off 1 base at V and 7 bases at J, with 11 bases between the two ends. Per the germline V gene, CDR1 is LGHNA and CDR2 is YNFKEQ. The CDR3 extends over 14 amino acids. The CDR3 is CASSQGGAPNEQFF. The CDR3 DNA reads TGTGCCAGCAGCCAAGGGGGCGCTCCTAATGAGCAGTTCTTC.

This clonotype was detected a few times. V gene TRBV7-2 combines with J gene TRBJ2-5; D might be TRBD1 (6 bases). Germline V gene lookup returns CDR1 SGHTA and CDR2 FQGNSA. V was cut by 1 base and J by 11 bases, with 23 bases left in between. The CDR3 length is 16 residues. This chain's CDR3 is CASSLGPGRDINEQYF. CDR3 coding DNA: TGTGCCAGCAGCTTAGGACCCGGCCGGGACATCAATGAGCAGTACTTC.

This clonotype was seen at least ten times. The chain carries TRBV6-6 and TRBJ2-1; 9 positions agree with TRBD2. V lost 6 bases and J lost 2; bases outside the gene matches: 8. CDR3 length equals 16 residues. The germline CDR1 and CDR2 sequences are MNHNY and SVGAGI (reference sequence). CDR3 nucleotides: TGTGCCAGCAGCTTGTATAGCGGGAGTACCTACAATGAGCAGTTCTTC. It is translated as CASSLYSGSTYNEQFF.

The chain couples TRBV30 to TRBJ2-3; 12 positions agree with TRBD2. Per germline, CDR1 GTSNPN and CDR2 SVGIG (reference sequence). This CDR3 has 13 residues. V shed 5 bases, J shed 5 bases, and the junction held 2 bases outside the gene matches. The CDR3 sequence is CAWRLAGVDTQYF. In DNA, the CDR3 is TGTGCCTGGCGACTAGCGGGAGTAGATACGCAGTATTTT.

The chain carries TRBV20-1 and TRBJ1-6; D is uncertain. V was pared by 3 bases and J by 2 bases, with 17 bases between. The V gene's germline CDR1 is DFQATT and CDR2 SNEGSKA (reference sequence). The length of the CDR3 is 17 residues. This CDR3 is CSASVRRLPTYNSPLHF. The CDR3 DNA follows: TGCAGTGCTAGTGTTAGAAGGCTGCCCACCTATAATTCACCCCTCCACTTT.

The CDR3 reads CASSLNRQGTYEQYF. The CDR3 DNA reads as TGTGCCAGCAGCCTCAATAGGCAGGGTACCTACGAGCAGTACTTC. The V call is TRBV6-5, the J call TRBJ2-7, with a possible D match to TRBD1 (5 bases). V lost 6 bases, J lost 2 bases, and 17 bases lay in between. The CDR3 length is 15 residues. The V gene's germline CDR1 is MNHEY and CDR2 SVGAGI.

V is TRBV9 and J is TRBJ1-1, with a tentative D call TRBD1 (5 bases). CDR3 length: 16 amino acids. The V and J ends lost 0 bases and 6 bases respectively, with 18 bases between them. Germline V lookup: CDR1 SGDLS, CDR2 YYNGEE. This CDR3 reads CASSVGIWDPYAEAFF. The CDR3 DNA sequence: TGTGCCAGCAGCGTAGGTATATGGGACCCCTACGCTGAAGCTTTCTTT. Variable domain in full (rest from reference TRBV9 and TRBJ1-1): DSGVTQTPKHLITATGQRVTLRCSPRSGDLSVYWYQQSLDQGLQFLIQYYNGEERAKGNILERFSAQQFPDLHSELNLSSLELGDSALYFCASSVGIWDPYAEAFFGQGTRLTVV.

The rearrangement joins TRBV20-1 to TRBJ2-2; a weak D match, TRBD1 (5 bases). The CDR3 loop spans 17 amino acids. V was pared by 1 base and J by 4 bases, with 19 bases between. CDR1 is DFQATT and CDR2 is SNEGSKA in the germline V gene (reference sequence). The CDR3 is CSARVDTRDTGTGELFF. CDR3 DNA: TGCAGTGCTAGAGTCGATACCAGGGATACGGGCACCGGGGAGCTGTTTTTT.

This clonotype has ten or more counts. The chain has TRBV7-3 and TRBJ2-7, with D possibly being TRBD1 (6 bases). Germline V gives CDR1 SGHTA, CDR2 FQGTGA. The CDR3 runs to 15 residues. The V end was cut by 1 base, the J end by 5 bases, with 15 bases between. The CDR3 loop is CASSLIGTIGDEQYF. The CDR3 DNA sequence: TGTGCCAGCAGCTTAATAGGGACAATCGGGGACGAGCAGTACTTC.

The chain employs TRBV20-1 and TRBJ1-5; possible D gene TRBD1, 5 bases. Trimming left V 0 bases short and J 6 bases short, with 12 bases between. The CDR3 sequence is 14 residues long. CDR1 and CDR2 (germline): DFQATT, SNEGSKA (reference sequence). The CDR3 is CSARDFGASQPQHF. The CDR3 DNA reads as TGCAGTGCTAGAGATTTCGGGGCTAGTCAGCCCCAGCATTTT.

This sequence joins TRBV29-1 and TRBJ2-3; D gene ambiguous. The V end lost 7 bases, the J end lost 4 bases, and 9 bases lay between the germline ends. The CDR3 runs to 11 residues. Germline CDR1 is SQVTM and CDR2 is ANQGSEA. CDR3 sequence: CSADSADTQYF. In nucleotides, the CDR3 is TGCAGCGCTGATTCAGCAGATACGCAGTATTTT.